This TCR beta chain was sequenced for a study of blood T cell repertoires in COVID-19. Overall study context: Sources were T cells, B-cell-depleted T cells, or PBMCs; the material itself was cDNA or gDNA.

This table comes from immunoSEQ multiplex PCR, and its TCRdb copy is limited to in-frame clones, with some not included. There are about 170,000 clones in the sample; around 87% occur only once, and under 0.65% lies in the top ten. The CDR3 is 17 residues long. The sample taken for sequencing was peripheral blood. This sequence joins TRBV12-2 and TRBJ1-5. TRBV12-2 is a documented pseudogene. This receptor was obtained from a man between 60 and 75 years old with COVID-19, enrolled during active disease. The CDR3 protein is CASRLGRGKNSNQPQHF. CDR3 in DNA: TGTGCAAGTCGCTTAGGTCGGGGGAAAAATAGCAATCAGCCCCAGCATTTT.